This T cell receptor beta chain derives from a study of cytomegalovirus exposure and HLA in healthy donors (TCRdb year 2017). Context from the whole study: An earlier analysis of approximately 590 of the donors reported approximately 270 Gb of sequence data and around 120 million unique TCR beta sequences from 150 million to 200 million T cells. Typing coverage varied by locus: roughly 620-640 donors for A, B, C, DRB1 and DQB1; approximately 500 for DQA1; more than 600 for DPA1; around 450 for DPB1. Using immunosequencing, the study profiled T cell repertoires from roughly 650 subjects and related those repertoires to cytomegalovirus serostatus. Roughly 5 DR-DQ haplotypes were treated as single units for association and clustering because of strong linkage in the cohort. Across about 370 genotyped donors of the cohort, an average of about 220,000 unique TCR beta nucleotide sequences per donor were sequenced, and roughly a sixth of those sequences were non-productive. An early release covering roughly 640 HLA-typed donors comprised 250 to 350 gigabases of sequencing data and some 79 million unique TCR sequences. Donor age, sex, ethnicity and CMV serostatus were collected together with the repertoire data. Among the 398 genotyped donors, about 83% belonged to the genetic ancestry cluster associated with self-reported Caucasian donors. In the later analysis, no new phenotypic data were used to find candidate immune exposures; instead, reliance was placed on TCR beta sequences and their occurrence across donors. HLA typing covered class I and class II loci at four-digit resolution. The study aimed to test whether cataloging public T cell receptors could reveal signatures of past pathogen exposure. Genome-wide SNP genotypes for about 60% of the roughly 700 donors were used in a later genetic analysis, which treated that subset as a discovery cohort. Every discovery cohort repertoire had been produced on one sequencing platform. The study combined high-throughput TCR immunosequencing, statistical association of individual TCRs with disease status, and machine learning to predict cytomegalovirus infection status. In a later analysis, previously published TCR beta repertoires from fewer than 750 donors were re-analyzed and high-resolution HLA genotyping was added so that TCR occurrence patterns could be studied. An earlier analysis of 450 to 750 of the donors used high-throughput TCR beta sequencing to judge whether each TCR beta V gene segment behaved as functional or pseudogenic. In addition to the first cohort of around 670 subjects, a separate validation cohort of 120 different subjects was used.

The full study reports these points: According to a later analysis, TCR association rates differed among HLA loci, with DRB1 alleles showing the most associated TCRs and HLA-C alleles showing the fewest. A further reported finding was that TCR beta sequences accurately predicted the HLA-A and HLA-B alleles for most subjects in the first cohort. Over 15 rarely observed V segments, including chromosome 9 orphons, were excluded from the earlier analysis of a few hundred of the donors because counts were too low. Presence/absence analyses assumed roughly uniform sequencing depth across donors, an assumption that may not hold. In a later analysis, several top co-occurrence clusters were reported to appear linked to parvovirus B19, influenza, CMV and Epstein-Barr virus. The study gave a list of more than 150 TCR beta chains associated with cytomegalovirus. Some IMGT-functional V segments, including TRBV6-2 and TRBV6-3, could not be told apart with the 87-base-pair reads, so those segments were excluded. When HLA alleles, especially DR and DQ, strongly co-occurred, TCR associations were difficult to assign to individual alleles. For the cohort, immune exposure information was limited to CMV serostatus. In vitro tests confirmed that three of the cytomegalovirus-associated TCR beta chains recognize cytomegalovirus antigens. In both the original and validation cohorts, the classifier was reported to diagnose cytomegalovirus status with high specificity and sensitivity. In a later analysis, most CMV-associated TCR beta chains were found to appear HLA-restricted, with HLA associations seemingly driven largely by CMV exposure. Because some donors lacked HLA typing at each locus, the association tests relied only on the typed subset. A cluster of highly shared sequence variants was judged likely to represent a technical artifact of the sequencing pipeline. Linkage disequilibrium might explain the correlated functional status among segregating V segments, but an unknown experimental factor could not be ruled out. Most TCR sequences were seen in very few donors, while some public TCRs were found in many individuals. According to a later genetic analysis, donors in an Asian-associated ancestry cluster had fewer N-insertions in productive TCRs than the approximately 710-donor mean. A later analysis associated 16,951 TCR beta sequences with specific HLA alleles at a false discovery rate of 0.05. In a later genetic analysis, a missense DCLRE1C variant was associated with V-gene and J-gene trimming of TCR beta chains, and the association was replicated in an independent cohort. The authors suggested that the approach could potentially be extended to other disease states and immunological phenotypes. Only TCR beta chains were sequenced in this cohort, and the absence of alpha or paired-chain data limited detectable features. In an earlier analysis of around 500 of the donors, most TCR beta V segments appeared in productive rearrangements about 87% or about 30% of the time, broadly matching IMGT annotations. In a later analysis, HLA-associated TCR beta chains showed more clonal expansion and lower generation probabilities than non-associated chains that were equally common.

The V and J ends are trimmed by 6 bases and 0 bases, leaving 6 bases between them. Based on the germline V gene (reference sequence), the CDR1 and CDR2 sequences are MNHEY and SMNVEV. The CDR3 numbers 13 residues from cysteine through phenylalanine. Only the CDR3 DNA is retained, 39 bases long and in frame from the first base. Libraries were made using the immunoSEQ multiplex PCR assay. For the multiplex PCR, a mixture combining 60 forward primers for TCR Vbeta segments and 13 reverse primers for TCR Jbeta segments was used. The CDR3 region of rearranged TCR beta genes was amplified from genomic DNA with a multiplex PCR assay. Amplified TCR beta libraries were sequenced as 87-base-pair reads on the Illumina HiSeq System. Per the authors' processing: A later analysis tallied roughly 80 million unique TCR beta chains across the 700 or so repertoires, and about 10 million of those chains were shared by two or more donors. A nearest-neighbor algorithm error-corrected the raw reads and collapsed the reads into unique sequences, merging closely related sequences to remove PCR and sequencing errors. V, D and J gene segments were assigned by aligning CDR3 sequences to IMGT reference sequences. For a sequence to be retained, a match of at least six nucleotides to both a V gene segment and a J gene segment was required. A rearrangement was called productive if the CDR3 had no stop codons and remained in frame with V and J, and every other rearrangement was called non-productive. CDR3 was defined by IMGT convention, running from the second conserved V-encoded cysteine to the conserved J-encoded phenylalanine. In an earlier analysis of more than 550 of the donors, sequences lacking an unambiguous match to a single V gene segment were excluded. In an earlier analysis of 587 of the donors, a V segment was called functional when productive rearrangements were above 56.7%, and segregating when the standard deviation between donors exceeded 5%. A statistical classification framework was built to diagnose cytomegalovirus status from the catalog of TCR beta chain sequences. V and J gene assignment, in a later analysis, came from comparing TCR nucleotide sequences with IMGT/GENE-DB human TR gene sequences. Using the TCRdist pipeline, a later analysis assigned CDR3 sequences along with most-parsimonious VDJ recombination scenarios. In a later analysis, every TCR beta chain was defined by the combination of its CDR3 amino acid sequence and its V-gene family, and reads without a unique V-gene family were dropped. As a way to deal with suspected cross-contamination and a sequencing artifact, a later analysis dropped more than 500 nucleotide sequences that were highly shared and had low generation probability. In a later analysis, a clonal expansion index for each public chain was calculated from normalized within-repertoire ranks of inferred template counts. A later analysis computed generation probabilities with a VDJ recombination model fitted to out-of-frame rearrangements, and checked the results against IGoR. A later analysis scored TCR-TCR, TCR-HLA and TCR-CMV co-occurrence with hypergeometric tests, applying a repertoire-size bias correction to TCR pairs. In a later analysis, false discovery rates were estimated by permuting HLA or CMV assignments 20 times. In a later analysis, co-occurring TCRs were grouped using DBSCAN, with TCRdist sequence similarity added in when clustering inside HLA-allele-positive subsets. Repertoires with fewer than 30,000 or more than 120,000 public chains were left out of co-occurrence clustering, as were five repertoires with anomalous nucleotide sharing. This immuneACCESS table, as held by TCRdb, lists in-frame sequences with V and J called but not all clones. Of the missing ones, under half trace to an unresolved V gene in checked studies; the others have no known cause. For V, J and clone size, that table is used; D and trimming come from the DNA. This sample comprises some 150,000 clones, 65% to 85% of them detected only once. The ten largest make up more than 1.2% of the sample.

The cohort was made up of roughly 670 healthy bone marrow donors. Cohort members were all nominally healthy when sampled, although unrecorded immune exposures were likely present. The donor was CMV seronegative and belonged to the group of 352 seronegative cohort members. A peripheral blood sample was collected from each donor, and TCR beta sequencing was performed on peripheral blood mononuclear cells. The Qiagen DNeasy Blood Extraction Kit was used to extract genomic DNA from the blood cell samples. With regard to this clone: The target of this receptor is not known. No clone much larger than this one lies a single base away; base qualities are absent.

The sequencing input was PBMCs. Recombination connected TRBV27 to TRBJ1-5, and possibly TRBD1, on 5 matching bases. This receptor was identified in a man aged 60 to 69 in good health and CMV-seronegative. The sequenced DNA is TGTGCCAGCAGCCAGGGTAGCAATCAGCCCCAGCATTTT. Its translation is CASSQGSNQPQHF.